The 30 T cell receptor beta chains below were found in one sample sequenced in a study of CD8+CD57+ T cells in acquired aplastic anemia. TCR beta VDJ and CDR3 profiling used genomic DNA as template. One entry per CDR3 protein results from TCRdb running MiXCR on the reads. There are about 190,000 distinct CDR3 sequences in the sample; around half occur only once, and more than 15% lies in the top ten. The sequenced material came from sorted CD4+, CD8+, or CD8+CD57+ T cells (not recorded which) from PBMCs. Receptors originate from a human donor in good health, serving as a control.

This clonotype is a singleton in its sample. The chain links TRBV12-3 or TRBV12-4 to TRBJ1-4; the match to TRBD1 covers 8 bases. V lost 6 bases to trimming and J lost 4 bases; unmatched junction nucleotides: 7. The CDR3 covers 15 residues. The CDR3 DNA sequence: TGTGCCAGCAGCCCCAGGACAGGGAGTAATGAAAAACTGTTTTTT. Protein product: CASSPRTGSNEKLFF.

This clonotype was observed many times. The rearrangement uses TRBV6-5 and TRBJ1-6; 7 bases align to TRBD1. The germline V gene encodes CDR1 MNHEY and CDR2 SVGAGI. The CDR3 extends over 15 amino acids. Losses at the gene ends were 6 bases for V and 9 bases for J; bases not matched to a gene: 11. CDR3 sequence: CASRQTGPDGSPLHF. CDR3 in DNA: TGTGCCAGCAGACAGACAGGGCCAGATGGTTCACCCCTCCACTTT.

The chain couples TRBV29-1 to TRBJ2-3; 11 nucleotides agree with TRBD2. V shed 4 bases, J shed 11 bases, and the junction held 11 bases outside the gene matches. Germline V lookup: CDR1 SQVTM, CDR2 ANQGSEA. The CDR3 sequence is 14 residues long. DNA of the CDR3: TGCAGCGTTGTAGCGGGGGGGCCCTTCAATGAGCAGTATTTT. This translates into CSVVAGGPFNEQYF.

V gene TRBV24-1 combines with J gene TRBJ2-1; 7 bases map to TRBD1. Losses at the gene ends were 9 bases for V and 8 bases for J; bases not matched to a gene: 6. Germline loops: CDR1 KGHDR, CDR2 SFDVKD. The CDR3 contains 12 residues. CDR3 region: CATGTAPHEQFF. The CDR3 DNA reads TGTGCCACCGGGACAGCCCCCCATGAGCAGTTCTTC.

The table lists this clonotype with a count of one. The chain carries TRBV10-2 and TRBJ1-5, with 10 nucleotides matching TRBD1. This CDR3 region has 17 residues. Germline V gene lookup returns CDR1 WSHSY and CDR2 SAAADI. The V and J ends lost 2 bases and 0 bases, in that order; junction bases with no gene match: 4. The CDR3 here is CASSEGTGAFSNQPQHF. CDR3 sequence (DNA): TGCGCCAGCAGTGAGGGGACAGGGGCTTTTAGCAATCAGCCCCAGCATTTT.

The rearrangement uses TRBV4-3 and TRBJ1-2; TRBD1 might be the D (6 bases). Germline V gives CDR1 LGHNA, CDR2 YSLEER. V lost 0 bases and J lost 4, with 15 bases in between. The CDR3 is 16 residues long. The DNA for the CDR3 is TGCGCCAGCAGCCAAGAAATAGCAGGGGCCGGCTATGGCTACACCTTC. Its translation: CASSQEIAGAGYGYTF.

CDR3: CSATLGTDSGNTIYF. The CDR3 DNA is TGCAGTGCCACCTTGGGCACAGACTCTGGAAACACCATATATTTT. The rearrangement links TRBV20-1 to TRBJ1-3, with D hard to call. Trimming removed 6 bases at V and 0 bases at J, with 15 bases between. Germline CDR1 reads DFQATT; CDR2 reads SNEGSKA (reference sequence). This CDR3 spans 15 amino acids.

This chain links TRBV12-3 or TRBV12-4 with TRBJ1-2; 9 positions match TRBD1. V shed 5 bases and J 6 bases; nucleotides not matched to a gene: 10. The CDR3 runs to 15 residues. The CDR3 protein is CASSEYYRGLNGYTF. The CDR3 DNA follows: TGTGCCAGCAGTGAATATTACAGGGGGCTAAATGGCTACACCTTC.

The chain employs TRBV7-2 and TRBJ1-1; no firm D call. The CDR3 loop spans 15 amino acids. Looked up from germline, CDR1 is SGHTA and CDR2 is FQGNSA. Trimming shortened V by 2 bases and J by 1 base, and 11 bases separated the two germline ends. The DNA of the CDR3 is TGTGCCAGCAGCTTATCTCCACGTACGAACACTGAAGCTTTCTTT. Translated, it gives CASSLSPRTNTEAFF.

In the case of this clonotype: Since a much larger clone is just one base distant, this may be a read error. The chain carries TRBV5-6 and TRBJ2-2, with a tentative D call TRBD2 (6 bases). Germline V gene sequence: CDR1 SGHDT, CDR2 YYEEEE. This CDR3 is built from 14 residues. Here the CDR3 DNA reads TGTGCCAGCAGGCCTGACAGCCTCACCGGGGGGCTGTTTTTT. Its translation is CASRPDSLTGGLFF.

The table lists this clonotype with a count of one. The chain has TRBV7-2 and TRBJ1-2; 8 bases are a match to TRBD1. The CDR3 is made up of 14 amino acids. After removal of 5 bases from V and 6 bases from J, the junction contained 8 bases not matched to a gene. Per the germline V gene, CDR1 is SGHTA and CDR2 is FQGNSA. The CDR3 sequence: CASSRTGGVDGYTF. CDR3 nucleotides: TGTGCCAGCAGCCGTACAGGGGGGGTGGATGGCTACACCTTC. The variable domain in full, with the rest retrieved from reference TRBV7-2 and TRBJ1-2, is GAGVSQSPSNKVTEKGKDVELRCDPISGHTALYWYRQSLGQGLEFLIYFQGNSAPDKSGLPSDRFSAERTGGSVSTLTIQRTQQEDSAVYLCASSRTGGVDGYTFGSGTRLTVV.

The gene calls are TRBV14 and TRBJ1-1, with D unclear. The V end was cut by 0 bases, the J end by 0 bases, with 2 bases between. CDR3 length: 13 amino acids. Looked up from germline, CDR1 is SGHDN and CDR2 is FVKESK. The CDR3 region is CASSQEVNTEAFF. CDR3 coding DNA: TGTGCCAGCAGCCAAGAAGTGAACACTGAAGCTTTCTTT.

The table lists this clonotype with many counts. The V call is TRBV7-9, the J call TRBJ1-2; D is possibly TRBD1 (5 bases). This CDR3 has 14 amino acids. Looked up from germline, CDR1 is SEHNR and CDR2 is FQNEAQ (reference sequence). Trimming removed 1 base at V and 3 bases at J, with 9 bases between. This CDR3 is CASSLGAGHYGYTF. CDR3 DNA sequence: TGTGCCAGCAGCTTAGGTGCAGGGCACTATGGCTACACCTTC.

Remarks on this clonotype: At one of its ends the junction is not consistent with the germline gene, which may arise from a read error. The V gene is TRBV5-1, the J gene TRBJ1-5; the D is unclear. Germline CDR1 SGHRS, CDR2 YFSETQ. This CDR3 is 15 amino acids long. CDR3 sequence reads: CASSPGLITNQPQHF. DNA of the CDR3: TGTGCCAGCAGCCCGGGGTTAATCACGAATCAGCCCCAGCATTTT.

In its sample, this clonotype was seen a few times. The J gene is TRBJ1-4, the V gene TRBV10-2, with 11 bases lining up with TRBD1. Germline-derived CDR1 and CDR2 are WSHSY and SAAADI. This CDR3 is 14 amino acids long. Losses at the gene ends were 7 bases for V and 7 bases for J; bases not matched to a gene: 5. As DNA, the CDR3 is TGCGCCAGCAACGCCGGGACAGGGGGTGAAAAACTGTTTTTT. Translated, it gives CASNAGTGGEKLFF.

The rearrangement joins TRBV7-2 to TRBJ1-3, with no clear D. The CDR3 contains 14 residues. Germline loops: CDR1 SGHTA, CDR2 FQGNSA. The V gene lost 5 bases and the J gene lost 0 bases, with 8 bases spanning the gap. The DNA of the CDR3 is TGTGCCAGCAGCGACATCTACTCTGGAAACACCATATATTTT. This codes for CASSDIYSGNTIYF.

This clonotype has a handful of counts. The CDR3 loop is CAIRLGTANTEAFF. The CDR3 coding sequence is TGTGCCATCAGGCTCGGGACAGCGAACACTGAAGCTTTCTTT. The chain carries TRBV10-3 and TRBJ1-1, with 7 bases fitting TRBD1. Germline V gives CDR1 ENHRY, CDR2 SYGVKD. The CDR3 spans 14 residues. After removal of 6 bases from V and 1 base from J, the junction contained 5 bases not matched to a gene.

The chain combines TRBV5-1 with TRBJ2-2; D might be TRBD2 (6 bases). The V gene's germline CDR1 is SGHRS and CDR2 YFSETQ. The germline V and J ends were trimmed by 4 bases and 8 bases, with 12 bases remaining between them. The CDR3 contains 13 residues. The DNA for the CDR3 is TGCGCCAGCAGCCCGGAGGGGCAGGGGGAGCTGTTTTTT. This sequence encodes CASSPEGQGELFF.

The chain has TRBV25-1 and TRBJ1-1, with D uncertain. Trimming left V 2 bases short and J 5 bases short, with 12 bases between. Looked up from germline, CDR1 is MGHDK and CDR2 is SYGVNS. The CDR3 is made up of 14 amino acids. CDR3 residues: CASSEDLVGTEAFF. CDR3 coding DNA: TGTGCCAGCAGTGAAGACCTAGTTGGTACTGAAGCTTTCTTT. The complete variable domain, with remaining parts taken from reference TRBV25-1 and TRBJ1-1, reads EADIYQTPRYLVIGTGKKITLECSQTMGHDKMYWYQQDPGMELHLIHYSYGVNSTEKGDLSSESTVSRIRTEHFPLTLESARPSHTSQYLCASSEDLVGTEAFFGQGTRLTVV.

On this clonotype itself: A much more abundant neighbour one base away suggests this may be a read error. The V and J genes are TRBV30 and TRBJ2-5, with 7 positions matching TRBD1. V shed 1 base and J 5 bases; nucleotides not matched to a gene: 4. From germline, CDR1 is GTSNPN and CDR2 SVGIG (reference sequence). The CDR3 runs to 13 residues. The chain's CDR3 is CAWSAGGAETQYF. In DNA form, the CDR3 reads TGTGCCTGGAGTGCAGGGGGTGCGGAGACCCAGTACTTC.

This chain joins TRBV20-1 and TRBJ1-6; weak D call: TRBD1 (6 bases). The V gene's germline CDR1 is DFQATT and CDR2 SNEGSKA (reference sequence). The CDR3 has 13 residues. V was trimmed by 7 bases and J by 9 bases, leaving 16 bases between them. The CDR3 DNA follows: TGCAGTGGGGAGGGGGATGGGAGTTCACCCCTCCACTTT. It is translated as CSGEGDGSSPLHF.

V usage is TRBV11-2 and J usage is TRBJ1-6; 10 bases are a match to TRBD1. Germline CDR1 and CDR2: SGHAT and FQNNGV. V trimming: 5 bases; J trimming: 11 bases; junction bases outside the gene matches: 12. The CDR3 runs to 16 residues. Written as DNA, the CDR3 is TGTGCCAGCAGCCGACAGGGGGCAGGGTTACAAGCACCCCTCCACTTT. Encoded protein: CASSRQGAGLQAPLHF.

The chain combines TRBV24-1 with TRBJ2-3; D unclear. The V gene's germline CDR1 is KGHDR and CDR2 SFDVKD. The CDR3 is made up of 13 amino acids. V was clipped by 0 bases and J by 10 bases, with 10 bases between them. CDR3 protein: CATSDLDPPSQYF. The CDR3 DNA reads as TGTGCCACCAGTGATTTGGACCCCCCATCGCAGTATTTT.

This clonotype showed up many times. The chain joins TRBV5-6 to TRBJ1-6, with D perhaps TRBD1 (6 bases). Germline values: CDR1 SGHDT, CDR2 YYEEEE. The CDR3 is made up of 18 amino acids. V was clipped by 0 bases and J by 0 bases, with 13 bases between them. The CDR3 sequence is CASSLGGPLSSYNSPLHF. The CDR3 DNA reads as TGTGCCAGCAGCTTGGGGGGGCCTCTAAGCTCCTATAATTCACCCCTCCACTTT.

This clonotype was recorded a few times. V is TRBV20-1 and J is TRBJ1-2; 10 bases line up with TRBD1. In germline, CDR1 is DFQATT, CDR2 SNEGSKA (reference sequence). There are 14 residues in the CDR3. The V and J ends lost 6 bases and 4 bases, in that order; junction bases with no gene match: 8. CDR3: CSAETGTGAYGYTF. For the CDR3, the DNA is TGCAGTGCCGAGACCGGGACAGGGGCCTATGGCTACACCTTC.

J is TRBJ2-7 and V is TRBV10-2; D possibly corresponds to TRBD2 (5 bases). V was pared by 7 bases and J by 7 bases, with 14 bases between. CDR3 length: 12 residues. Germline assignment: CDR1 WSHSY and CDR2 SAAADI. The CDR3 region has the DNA TGCGCCAGCAACGCCGGGCCGGGGGAGCAGTACTTC. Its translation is CASNAGPGEQYF.

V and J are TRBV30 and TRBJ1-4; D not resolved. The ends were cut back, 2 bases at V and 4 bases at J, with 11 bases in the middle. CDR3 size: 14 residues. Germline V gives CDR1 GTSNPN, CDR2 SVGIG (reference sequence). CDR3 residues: CAWSRLAGNEKLFF. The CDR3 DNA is TGTGCCTGGAGTCGGCTGGCGGGTAATGAAAAACTGTTTTTT.

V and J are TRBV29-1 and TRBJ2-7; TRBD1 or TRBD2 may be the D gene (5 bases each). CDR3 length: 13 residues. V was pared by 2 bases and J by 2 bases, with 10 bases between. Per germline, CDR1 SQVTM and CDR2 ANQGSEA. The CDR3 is CSVEHGDAYEQYF. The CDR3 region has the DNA TGCAGCGTTGAACACGGGGACGCCTACGAGCAGTACTTC.

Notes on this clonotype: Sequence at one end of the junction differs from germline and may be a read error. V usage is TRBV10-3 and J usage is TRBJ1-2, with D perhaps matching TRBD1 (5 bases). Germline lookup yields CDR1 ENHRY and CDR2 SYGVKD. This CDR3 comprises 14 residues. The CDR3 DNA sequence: TGTGCCAGCAGTGGCTTCCAGGGATTTGATGGAAACACCTTC. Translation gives CASSGFQGFDGNTF.

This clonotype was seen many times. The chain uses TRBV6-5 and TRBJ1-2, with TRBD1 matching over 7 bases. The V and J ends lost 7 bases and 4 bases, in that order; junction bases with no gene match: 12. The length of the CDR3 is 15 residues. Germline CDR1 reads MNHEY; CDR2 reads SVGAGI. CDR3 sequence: CASTRGTAPTYGYTF. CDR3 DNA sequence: TGTGCCAGCACCCGAGGGACAGCTCCAACCTATGGCTACACCTTC.